This T cell receptor (beta chain) was recorded in a study of technical replicates of blood from four donors. Clones were read by immunoSEQ multiplex PCR, and TCRdb kept only the in-frame ones, dropping some. In the table there are roughly 80,000 clones, about 92% of which are singletons. This CDR3 has 16 amino acids. The germline gives CDR1 SGHTA, CDR2 FQGNSA. V shed 5 bases and J shed 3 bases, with 17 bases lying between them. The TCR originated in a human donor in good health. Sequencing was performed on T cells isolated from PBMCs. This chain joins TRBV7-2 and TRBJ1-5, with a weak D call TRBD1 (5 bases). CDR3 bases: TGTGCCAGCAGCGCCCAGTATGGGACTGACAATCAGCCCCAGCATTTT. Its protein product is CASSAQYGTDNQPQHF.